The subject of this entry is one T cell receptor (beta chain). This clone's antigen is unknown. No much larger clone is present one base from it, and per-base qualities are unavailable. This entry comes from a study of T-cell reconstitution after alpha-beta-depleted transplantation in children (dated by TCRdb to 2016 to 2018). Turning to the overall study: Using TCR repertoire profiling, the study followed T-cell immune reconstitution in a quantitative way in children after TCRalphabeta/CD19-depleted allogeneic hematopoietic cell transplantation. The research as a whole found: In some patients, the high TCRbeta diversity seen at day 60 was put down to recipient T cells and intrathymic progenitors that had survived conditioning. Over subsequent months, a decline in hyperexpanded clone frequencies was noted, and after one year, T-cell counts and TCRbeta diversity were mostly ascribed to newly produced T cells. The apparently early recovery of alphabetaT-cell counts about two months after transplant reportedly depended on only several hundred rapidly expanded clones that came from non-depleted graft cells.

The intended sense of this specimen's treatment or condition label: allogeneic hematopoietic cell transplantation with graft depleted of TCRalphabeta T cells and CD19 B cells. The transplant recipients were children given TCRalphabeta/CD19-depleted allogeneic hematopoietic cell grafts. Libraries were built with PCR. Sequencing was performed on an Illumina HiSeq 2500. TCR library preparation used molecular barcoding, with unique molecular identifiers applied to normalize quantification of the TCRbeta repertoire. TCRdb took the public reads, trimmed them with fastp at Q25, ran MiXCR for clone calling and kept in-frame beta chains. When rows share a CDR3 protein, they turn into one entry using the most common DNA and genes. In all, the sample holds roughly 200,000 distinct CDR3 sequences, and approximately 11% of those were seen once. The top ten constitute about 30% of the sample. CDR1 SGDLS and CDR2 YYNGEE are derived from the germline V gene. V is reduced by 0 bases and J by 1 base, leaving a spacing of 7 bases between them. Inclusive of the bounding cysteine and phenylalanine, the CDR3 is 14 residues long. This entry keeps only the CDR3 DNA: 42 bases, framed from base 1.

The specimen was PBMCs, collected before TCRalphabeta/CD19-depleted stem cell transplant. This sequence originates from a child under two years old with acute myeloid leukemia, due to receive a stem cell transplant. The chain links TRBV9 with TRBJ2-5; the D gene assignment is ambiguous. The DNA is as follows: TGTGCCAGCAGCGTAGATGACCCCCAAGAGACCCAGTACTTC. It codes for CASSVDDPQETQYF.